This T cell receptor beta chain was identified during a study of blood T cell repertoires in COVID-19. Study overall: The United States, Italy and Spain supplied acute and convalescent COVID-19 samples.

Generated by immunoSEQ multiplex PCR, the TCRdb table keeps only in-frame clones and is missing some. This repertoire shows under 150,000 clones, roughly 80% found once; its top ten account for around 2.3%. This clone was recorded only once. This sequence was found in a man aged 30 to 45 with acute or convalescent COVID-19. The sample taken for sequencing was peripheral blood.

CDR3: CASSQDKRQGFTEAFF. In DNA form, the CDR3 reads TGTGCCAGCAGCCAAGATAAGAGACAGGGGTTCACTGAAGCTTTCTTT. V usage is TRBV3-1 (or the pseudogene TRBV3-2) and J usage is TRBJ1-1, with 8 bases aligning to TRBD1. Unmatched junction bases numbered 7, after V lost 0 bases and J lost 4 bases. This CDR3 region has 16 residues. Germline CDR1 reads LGHDT; CDR2 reads YNNKEL (reference sequence).